The 28 T cell receptor beta chains listed next were all sequenced from one sample in a study of blood T cell repertoires in COVID-19. Some clones are missing from TCRdb's copy, which holds only in-frame ones; the method was immunoSEQ multiplex PCR. Here the sample spans approximately 230,000 clones, around 88% being singletons. The specimen sequenced was peripheral blood. These receptors were collected from an older man with acute or convalescent COVID-19.

The chain recombines TRBV5-1 with TRBJ2-5; D ambiguous. The length of the CDR3 is 14 residues. Trimming removed 4 bases at V and 4 bases at J, with 14 bases between. Germline CDR1 and CDR2: SGHRS and YFSETQ. The CDR3 sequence: CASSLPTRPETQYF. DNA for the CDR3: TGCGCCAGCAGCCTGCCGACGAGGCCAGAGACCCAGTACTTC.

This chain joins TRBV7-2 and TRBJ2-7; maybe TRBD2 (5 bases). This CDR3 has 16 residues. Between the trimmed V and J ends, which lost 1 base and 0 bases, there was a span of 13 bases. CDR1 SGHTA and CDR2 FQGNSA come from the germline V gene. Here the CDR3 reads CASSLVGSVSSYEQYF. The CDR3 DNA is TGTGCCAGCAGCTTAGTGGGTAGCGTGAGCTCCTACGAGCAGTACTTC.

The chain combines TRBV5-1 with TRBJ2-7, with 8 bases matching TRBD1. Trimming at V came to 2 bases and at J to 3 bases, leaving 4 bases not matched to a gene. The germline V gene has CDR1 SGHRS and CDR2 YFSETQ. CDR3 length: 14 amino acids. CDR3 nucleotide sequence: TGCGCCAGCAGCTTACAGACAGGGGACTACGAGCAGTACTTC. This encodes CASSLQTGDYEQYF.

This clone came up a few times. The chain combines TRBV12-3 or TRBV12-4 with TRBJ1-3; no definite D call. CDR3 length equals 13 residues. Trimming stripped 8 bases from V and 8 bases from J, with 16 bases between. CDR3 nucleotides: TGTGCCAGCCGCTCCACGGGGTCTTACACCATATATTTT. Protein sequence: CASRSTGSYTIYF.

The chain carries TRBV3-1 (or the pseudogene TRBV3-2) and TRBJ2-1; TRBD2 matches 12 bases. This CDR3 contains 18 residues. The trim removed 1 base at V and 5 bases at J, leaving 9 bases unmatched. Germline lookup yields CDR1 LGHDT and CDR2 YNNKEL (reference sequence). This CDR3 reads CASSQGPPGLAGNNEQFF. CDR3 bases: TGTGCCAGCAGCCAAGGTCCCCCCGGACTAGCGGGGAACAATGAGCAGTTCTTC.

The chain recombines TRBV2 with TRBJ2-7; the match to TRBD1 covers 7 bases. The CDR3 has 13 amino acids. Germline values: CDR1 SNHLY, CDR2 FYNNEI. V shed 6 bases and J 4 bases; nucleotides not matched to a gene: 6. The CDR3 loop reads CASRLTGLYEQYF. Here the CDR3 DNA reads TGTGCCAGCAGGTTGACAGGGTTGTACGAGCAGTACTTC.

The rearrangement uses TRBV3-1 (or the pseudogene TRBV3-2) and TRBJ2-7; D perhaps matches TRBD1 (6 bases). The CDR3 covers 13 residues. Germline V gives CDR1 LGHDT, CDR2 YNNKEL (reference sequence). V lost 2 bases and J lost 6, with 11 bases in between. The CDR3 DNA is TGTGCCAGCAGCCAATGGGGGCGCACCGAGCAGTACTTC. Its translation: CASSQWGRTEQYF.

The chain links TRBV29-1 to TRBJ2-5; 8 bases match TRBD1. Germline V gene lookup returns CDR1 SQVTM and CDR2 ANQGSEA. The CDR3 is 15 residues long. V lost 0 bases to trimming and J lost 5 bases; unmatched junction nucleotides: 8. The DNA of the CDR3 is TGCAGCGTTGAAGATGGAGTTTGGACAGGGGAGACCCAGTACTTC. Residues: CSVEDGVWTGETQYF. The full variable domain, rest sourced from reference TRBV29-1 and TRBJ2-5, is SAVISQKPSRDICQRGTSLTIQCQVDSQVTMMFWYRQQPGQSLTLIATANQGSEATYESGFVIDKFPISRPNLTFSTLTVSNMSPEDSSIYLCSVEDGVWTGETQYFGPGTRLLVL.

The gene calls are TRBV6-6 and TRBJ2-2; perhaps TRBD1 as D (5 bases). V was trimmed by 6 bases and J by 2 bases, leaving 10 bases between them. Germline loops: CDR1 MNHNY, CDR2 SVGAGI (reference sequence). CDR3 length equals 14 residues. In DNA form, the CDR3 reads TGTGCCAGCAGGTGGACACGTAACACCGGGGAGCTGTTTTTT. Amino acid sequence: CASRWTRNTGELFF.

V and J are TRBV13 and TRBJ2-1; possibly TRBD1 for D (6 bases). Germline CDR1 reads PRHDT; CDR2 reads FYEKMQ (reference sequence). The CDR3 spans 11 residues. V was pared by 1 base and J by 14 bases, with 9 bases between. The CDR3 nucleotides are TGTGCCAGCAGCTTAGAGGGACATGAGTTCTTC. Translation gives CASSLEGHEFF.

The chain has TRBV29-1 and TRBJ1-1; 7 bases align to TRBD1. V was pared by 4 bases and J by 1 base, with 3 bases of the junction left unmatched. Looked up from germline, CDR1 is SQVTM and CDR2 is ANQGSEA. The CDR3 has 13 residues. DNA of the CDR3: TGCAGCGTTGTGGACAGGAAGAACACTGAAGCTTTCTTT. This gives the protein CSVVDRKNTEAFF.

The chain has TRBV6-6 and TRBJ2-7, with 10 positions matching TRBD1. The CDR3 contains 16 residues. J was trimmed by 5 bases and V by 5 bases; bases with no gene match: 12. CDR1 and CDR2 (germline): MNHNY, SVGAGI (reference sequence). CDR3 sequence: CASSPSQTGGRNEQYF. CDR3 DNA: TGTGCCAGCAGTCCCAGCCAGACAGGGGGCCGGAACGAGCAGTACTTC.

J is TRBJ2-1 and V is TRBV7-3, with 10 bases aligning to TRBD2. This CDR3 contains 16 residues. With 0 bases clipped from V and 6 bases from J, the junction kept 5 bases outside the gene matches. Germline V lookup: CDR1 SGHTA, CDR2 FQGTGA. Written as DNA, the CDR3 is TGTGCCAGCAGCTTAACGTGGGCTAGCGGGAGCAATGAGCAGTTCTTC. This gives the protein CASSLTWASGSNEQFF.

The chain links TRBV29-1 to TRBJ1-2; D may be TRBD1 (6 bases). CDR3 length equals 14 residues. The V end was cut by 0 bases, the J end by 7 bases, with 15 bases between. Germline assignment: CDR1 SQVTM and CDR2 ANQGSEA. DNA for the CDR3: TGCAGCGTTGAAGACCCACGGGGGGCCGGTGGCTACACCTTC. As protein: CSVEDPRGAGGYTF.

The chain has TRBV5-4 and TRBJ1-4; D uncertain. The CDR3 sequence is 12 residues long. Trimming took 7 bases from V and 0 from J, leaving 4 bases between them. The germline gives CDR1 SGHNT, CDR2 YYREEE (reference sequence). The CDR3 reads CASSTTNEKLFF. The CDR3, as DNA: TGTGCCAGCTCAACAACTAATGAAAAACTGTTTTTT.

This chain uses TRBV5-8 with TRBJ1-2, with 7 nucleotides matching TRBD1. There are 15 residues in the CDR3. Trimming at V came to 1 base and at J to 1 base, leaving 4 bases not matched to a gene. In germline, CDR1 is SGHTS, CDR2 YDEGEE. The CDR3 bases are TGTGCCAGCAGCTTGATGGGACAGTATAACTATGGCTACACCTTC. Protein product: CASSLMGQYNYGYTF.

In DNA, the CDR3 is TGCGCCAGCACCCCCGGGACAGGGAATGGGAATGAGCAGTTCTTC. Translation: CASTPGTGNGNEQFF. The J gene is TRBJ2-1, the V gene TRBV4-1; TRBD1 agrees at 9 bases. V trimming: 7 bases; J trimming: 7 bases; junction bases outside the gene matches: 11. The V gene's germline CDR1 is MGHRA and CDR2 YSYEKL. The CDR3 runs 15 residues.

This rearrangement joins TRBV7-6 to TRBJ2-5, with TRBD1 matching 7 bases. The CDR3 extends over 16 amino acids. Losses at the gene ends were 5 bases for V and 1 base for J; bases not matched to a gene: 10. CDR1 is SGHVS and CDR2 is FNYEAQ in the germline V gene. The DNA of the CDR3 is TGTGCCAGCAGCAACGGCCGGGACAGTGTCCAAGAGACCCAGTACTTC. Encoded protein: CASSNGRDSVQETQYF.

The J gene is TRBJ2-6, the V gene TRBV9; D call uncertain. V gave up 3 bases and J gave up 0 bases, with 7 bases separating them. Germline CDR1 and CDR2: SGDLS and YYNGEE. This CDR3 is 15 amino acids long. CDR3 residues: CASSGGASGANVLTF. The CDR3 DNA reads as TGTGCCAGCAGCGGAGGAGCCTCTGGGGCCAACGTCCTGACTTTC.

This chain links TRBV29-1 with TRBJ2-1; 10 bases align to TRBD2. The trim removed 6 bases at V and 8 bases at J, leaving 13 bases unmatched. Germline values: CDR1 SQVTM, CDR2 ANQGSEA. CDR3 length: 15 amino acids. This CDR3 is CSVALSSGGLYEQFF. As DNA, the CDR3 is TGCAGCGTGGCGCTATCTAGCGGGGGTCTCTATGAGCAGTTCTTC.

The rearrangement uses TRBV28 and TRBJ2-7; a weak D match, TRBD2 (5 bases). Trimming removed 0 bases from V and 4 bases from J, with 7 bases in between. Germline V gene sequence: CDR1 MDHEN, CDR2 SYDVKM. This CDR3 contains 13 residues. CDR3 nucleotides: TGTGCCAGCAGTTTATGGGACTTGTACGAGCAGTACTTC. Residues: CASSLWDLYEQYF.

The rearrangement links TRBV12-3 or TRBV12-4 to TRBJ2-7; 8 positions match TRBD2. V was clipped by 3 bases and J by 7 bases; unmatched bases: 5. The CDR3 is 13 amino acids. In DNA, the CDR3 is TGTGCCAGCAGTTTGGCGGGGGGCGGGGAGCAGTACTTC. Its translation is CASSLAGGGEQYF.

The V and J genes are TRBV3-1 (or the pseudogene TRBV3-2) and TRBJ1-2, with TRBD1 matching 8 bases. Germline CDR1 and CDR2: LGHDT and YNNKEL (reference sequence). This CDR3 comprises 14 residues. Trimming removed 6 bases from V and 7 bases from J; junction bases left unmatched: 10. The CDR3 loop reads CASSRGQGSSGYTF. CDR3 bases: TGTGCCAGCAGTCGTGGACAGGGTTCTTCTGGCTACACCTTC.

The chain is built from TRBV6-4 and TRBJ1-2; D gene ambiguous. Trimming took 6 bases from V and 3 from J, leaving 5 bases between them. Germline assignment: CDR1 MRHNA and CDR2 SNTAGT. The CDR3 consists of 11 residues. CDR3 in amino acids: CASSSDYGYTF. The CDR3 bases are TGTGCCAGCAGCTCGGACTATGGCTACACCTTC.

The chain is built from TRBV10-3 and TRBJ1-5, with TRBD1 matching 10 bases. CDR1 and CDR2 (germline): ENHRY, SYGVKD. Trimming took 2 bases from V and 7 from J; bases not matched to a gene: 8. There are 16 residues in the CDR3. The CDR3 coding sequence is TGTGCCATCAGTGAGGCACCGGGACAGGGGAGGCAGCCCCAGCATTTT. Protein product: CAISEAPGQGRQPQHF.

This clone was observed a single time. This chain uses TRBV2 with TRBJ1-5; D is unclear. Deletions cut 2 bases from V and 6 bases from J, with 5 bases between. The germline CDR1 and CDR2 sequences are SNHLY and FYNNEI. The CDR3 is 12 amino acids. The CDR3 region is CASSEMRQPQHF. CDR3 coding DNA: TGTGCCAGCAGTGAAATGCGTCAGCCCCAGCATTTT. Full variable domain (rest looked up from reference TRBV2 and TRBJ1-5): EPEVTQTPSHQVTQMGQEVILRCVPISNHLYFYWYRQILGQKVEFLVSFYNNEISEKSEIFDDQFSVERPDGSNFTLKIRSTKLEDSAMYFCASSEMRQPQHFGDGTRLSIL.

V and J are TRBV7-2 and TRBJ2-7, with 7 bases aligning to TRBD1. CDR1 is SGHTA, CDR2 FQGNSA, per germline. The junction had 16 bases not matched to a gene; V was cut back by 5 bases and J by 6 bases. The CDR3 has 16 amino acids. CDR3 nucleotide sequence: TGTGCCAGCAGCCAAAATCCCGGGACAGTCTCGGGCGAGCAGTACTTC. Its protein is CASSQNPGTVSGEQYF. The full variable domain, completed using reference TRBV7-2 and TRBJ2-7, is GAGVSQSPSNKVTEKGKDVELRCDPISGHTALYWYRQSLGQGLEFLIYFQGNSAPDKSGLPSDRFSAERTGGSVSTLTIQRTQQEDSAVYLCASSQNPGTVSGEQYFGPGTRLTVT.

This clone was seen a few times. V is TRBV5-5 and J is TRBJ2-5, with unresolved D. Per germline, CDR1 SGHKS and CDR2 YYEKEE (reference sequence). Trimming took 0 bases from V and 2 from J, leaving 5 bases between them. CDR3 length equals 13 residues. The CDR3 DNA follows: TGTGCCAGCAGCTTGGACTGGCAAGAGACCCAGTACTTC. Protein product: CASSLDWQETQYF.